Following are 26 T cell receptor beta chains from one sample sequenced in a study of PD-1 blockade in classical Hodgkin lymphoma. All the patients suffered relapse after autologous stem cell transplantation, and brentuximab vedotin exposure differed. Clones were read by immunoSEQ multiplex PCR, and TCRdb kept only the in-frame ones, dropping some. The sample lists some 40,000 clones; about 82% were seen once. Here the sequenced sample was peripheral blood mononuclear cells (PBMCs), taken at baseline. The receptors shown here come from a human donor with classical Hodgkin lymphoma.

The V gene is TRBV21-1, the J gene TRBJ2-5; the table's D call, TRBD1, was not checked against the DNA. TRBV21-1 is shown as a pseudogene. CDR3 length equals 13 residues. Here the CDR3 DNA reads TGTGCCAGCAAGGACAGTCCCCAAGAGACCCAGTACTTC. Its translation: CASKDSPQETQYF.

This rearrangement joins TRBV7-2 to TRBJ1-5; D may be TRBD1 (5 bases). Deletions cut 1 base from V and 5 bases from J, with 6 bases between. This CDR3 comprises 13 residues. Germline V gene lookup returns CDR1 SGHTA and CDR2 FQGNSA. CDR3 DNA sequence: TGTGCCAGCAGCTTAGGGGGGGATCAGCCCCAGCATTTT. Translating gives CASSLGGDQPQHF. The complete variable domain, with remaining parts taken from reference TRBV7-2 and TRBJ1-5, reads GAGVSQSPSNKVTEKGKDVELRCDPISGHTALYWYRQSLGQGLEFLIYFQGNSAPDKSGLPSDRFSAERTGGSVSTLTIQRTQQEDSAVYLCASSLGGDQPQHFGDGTRLSIL.

Here the CDR3 DNA reads TGTGCCAGCAGCGTGAAGGGTTCGGATACGCAGTATTTT. Its translation is CASSVKGSDTQYF. V gene TRBV5-6 combines with J gene TRBJ2-3, with D uncertain. The CDR3 is made up of 13 amino acids. Trimming stripped 4 bases from V and 6 bases from J, with 12 bases between. The V gene's germline CDR1 is SGHDT and CDR2 YYEEEE.

The rearrangement links TRBV7-3 to TRBJ2-7, with TRBD2 identical over 7 bases. The CDR3 contains 14 residues. Germline loops: CDR1 SGHTA, CDR2 FQGTGA. V was clipped by 5 bases and J by 0 bases; unmatched bases: 4. CDR3 in amino acids: CASSPRGSSYEQYF. For the CDR3, the DNA is TGTGCCAGCAGCCCGCGCGGGAGCTCCTACGAGCAGTACTTC.

The chain joins TRBV5-6 to TRBJ1-1; D perhaps matches TRBD1 (5 bases). This CDR3 region has 12 residues. Germline CDR1 reads SGHDT; CDR2 reads YYEEEE. V lost 4 bases and J 6 bases, leaving 10 bases between the germline ends. The CDR3 here is CASSPGTAEAFF. As DNA, the CDR3 is TGTGCCAGCAGCCCTGGGACGGCTGAAGCTTTCTTT.

V is TRBV4-1 and J is TRBJ1-2, with 8 bases identical to TRBD1. Germline trimming cut 1 base from V and 8 bases from J; bases unmatched to any gene: 3. The CDR3 is 13 amino acids. Per germline, CDR1 MGHRA and CDR2 YSYEKL. This chain's CDR3 is CASSQGTGRGYTF. For the CDR3, the DNA is TGCGCCAGCAGCCAAGGGACAGGGCGAGGCTACACCTTC.

In its sample, this clone was seen a few times. This chain joins TRBV6-5 and TRBJ1-2; the D is unclear. Germline V gene lookup returns CDR1 MNHEY and CDR2 SVGAGI. The V end lost 6 bases, the J end lost 1 base, and 3 bases lay between the germline ends. The CDR3 has 11 amino acids. The CDR3 sequence: CASRYNYGYTF. CDR3 sequence (DNA): TGTGCCAGCAGGTATAACTATGGCTACACCTTC.

This clone was picked up a small number of times. The gene calls are TRBV7-9 and TRBJ2-7; TRBD1 matches 7 bases. The germline V gene has CDR1 SEHNR and CDR2 FQNEAQ (reference sequence). The CDR3 length is 14 residues. The V segment lost 2 bases and the J segment 3 bases; nucleotides outside the gene matches: 4. The CDR3 region is CASSLSGQVYEQYF. CDR3 coding DNA: TGTGCCAGCAGCTTAAGCGGACAGGTCTACGAGCAGTACTTC.

The CDR3 is CASSFSGLPRVSSYEQYF. The CDR3 DNA reads TGCGCCAGCAGCTTCTCTGGACTTCCAAGGGTCTCCTCCTACGAGCAGTACTTC. This chain uses TRBV5-1 with TRBJ2-7, with D perhaps matching TRBD2 (5 bases). Germline CDR1 and CDR2: SGHRS and YFSETQ. Trimming took 2 bases from V and 0 from J, leaving 21 bases between them. CDR3 length: 18 residues.

The chain recombines TRBV4-2 with TRBJ2-6; 8 positions agree with TRBD1. The CDR3 sequence is 16 residues long. V was pared by 5 bases and J by 2 bases, with 5 bases of the junction left unmatched. The germline gives CDR1 LGHNA, CDR2 YNFKEQ. CDR3: CASSTNRGAGANVLTF. CDR3 nucleotides: TGTGCCAGCAGCACGAACAGGGGGGCTGGGGCCAACGTCCTGACTTTC.

The chain is built from TRBV7-2 and TRBJ2-3; 7 bases fit TRBD2. Looked up from germline, CDR1 is SGHTA and CDR2 is FQGNSA. The CDR3 has 15 residues. Trimming removed 3 bases from V and 0 bases from J; junction bases left unmatched: 3. In nucleotides, the CDR3 is TGTGCCAGCAGCTTGAGCGGGATGAGCACAGATACGCAGTATTTT. Amino acids: CASSLSGMSTDTQYF.

The chain couples TRBV28 to TRBJ2-7; 8 nucleotides align to TRBD1. Trimming cost V 8 bases and J 2 bases; bases outside gene matches: 11. The CDR3 is 15 residues long. The germline V gene has CDR1 MDHEN and CDR2 SYDVKM. CDR3 sequence reads: CASGGGYRGAYEQYF. The CDR3 DNA sequence: TGTGCCAGCGGCGGCGGCTACAGGGGGGCCTACGAGCAGTACTTC.

The chain joins TRBV21-1 to TRBJ2-7; the D call of TRBD1 is as the table states it, not checked on the DNA. TRBV21-1 is labeled a pseudogene. CDR3 length: 15 residues. The CDR3 here is CASSTQWGQRYEQYF. The CDR3 DNA follows: TGTGCCAGCAGCACGCAGTGGGGACAACGCTACGAGCAGTACTTC.

This sequence joins TRBV10-1 and TRBJ2-1; 9 positions match TRBD1. This CDR3 has 16 residues. V was clipped by 0 bases and J by 6 bases; unmatched bases: 6. Germline-derived CDR1 and CDR2 are WNHNN and SYGVQD (reference sequence). CDR3 nucleotide sequence: TGCGCCAGCAGTGAGTCCGGGACAGGGTTTGGCAATGAGCAGTTCTTC. Its translation is CASSESGTGFGNEQFF.

This clone showed up just once. The J gene is TRBJ2-1, the V gene TRBV15, with unresolved D. Trimming cost V 0 bases and J 11 bases, with 5 bases left between them. The germline V gene has CDR1 LNHNV and CDR2 YYDKDF (reference sequence). The CDR3 contains 11 residues. This chain's CDR3 is CATSREKKQFF. The CDR3 DNA sequence: TGTGCCACCAGCAGAGAAAAAAAGCAGTTCTTC.

The J gene is TRBJ2-1, the V gene TRBV7-2, with 14 bases fitting TRBD2. The CDR3 is 16 amino acids. Looked up from germline, CDR1 is SGHTA and CDR2 is FQGNSA. J gave up 10 bases and V 5 bases, and 10 bases lay outside the gene matches. The CDR3 protein is CASSLPGTSGRGEQFF. The CDR3 DNA reads TGTGCCAGCAGCCTCCCTGGGACTAGCGGGAGAGGCGAGCAGTTCTTC.

Many counts were recorded for this clone. The chain couples TRBV4-1 to TRBJ2-5; D tentatively reads TRBD1 or TRBD2 (5 bases each). V shed 3 bases and J shed 2 bases, with 7 bases lying between them. The CDR3 covers 13 residues. Germline V CDR1 and CDR2: MGHRA, YSYEKL. As DNA, the CDR3 is TGCGCCAGCAGCCAGGGACGTCAAGAGACCCAGTACTTC. It specifies CASSQGRQETQYF.

V is TRBV5-4 and J is TRBJ2-7, with D unresolved. Germline V gene data show CDR1 as SGHNT and CDR2 as YYREEE (reference sequence). The CDR3 runs 14 residues. The V end was cut by 4 bases, the J end by 3 bases, with 14 bases between. The CDR3: CASSPSPAFYEQYF. In DNA, the CDR3 is TGTGCCAGCAGCCCGTCGCCTGCTTTCTACGAGCAGTACTTC.

The chain uses TRBV4-1 and TRBJ2-1; 9 bases match TRBD2. There are 18 residues in the CDR3. J lost 0 bases, V lost 0 bases, and 6 bases had no gene match. Germline-derived CDR1 and CDR2 are MGHRA and YSYEKL. Here the CDR3 DNA reads TGCGCCAGCAGCCAAGATCGCACTAGCGGGTACTCCTACAATGAGCAGTTCTTC. It codes for CASSQDRTSGYSYNEQFF.

This clone was recorded once. The same CDR3 arises from other DNA sequences in this sample as well. V usage is TRBV15 and J usage is TRBJ2-1; perhaps TRBD2 as D (5 bases). CDR1 and CDR2 from the germline V gene are LNHNV and YYDKDF (reference sequence). This CDR3 is 16 amino acids long. V was shortened by 3 bases and J by 7 bases, with 19 bases between the two germline ends. CDR3 sequence: CATSRDGALTGNEQFF. CDR3 nucleotide sequence: TGTGCCACCAGCAGGGATGGAGCACTTACGGGAAATGAGCAGTTCTTC.

The chain joins TRBV7-2 to TRBJ2-7; TRBD2 agrees at 13 bases. Trimming at V came to 1 base and at J to 0 bases, leaving 6 bases not matched to a gene. The CDR3 covers 18 residues. The germline V gene has CDR1 SGHTA and CDR2 FQGNSA. This CDR3 reads CASSLGPGLAGSSYEQYF. Written as DNA, the CDR3 is TGTGCCAGCAGCTTAGGCCCGGGACTAGCGGGATCCTCCTACGAGCAGTACTTC.

The chain uses TRBV7-9 and TRBJ1-2; D remains ambiguous. CDR1 is SEHNR, CDR2 FQNEAQ, per germline (reference sequence). This CDR3 contains 12 residues. With 1 base removed from V and 7 bases from J, the gap between germline ends came to 7 bases. The CDR3 nucleotides are TGTGCCAGCAGCTTAGTAGGCACTGGCTACACCTTC. It encodes CASSLVGTGYTF. Drawing the rest from reference TRBV7-9 and TRBJ1-2, the complete variable domain is DTGVSQNPRHKITKRGQNVTFRCDPISEHNRLYWYRQTLGQGPEFLTYFQNEAQLEKSRLLSDRFSAERPKGSFSTLEIQRTEQGDSAMYLCASSLVGTGYTFGSGTRLTVV.

This clone was seen only a few times. The chain joins TRBV4-1 to TRBJ1-2, with 8 bases matching TRBD1. Trimming cost V 1 base and J 4 bases; bases outside gene matches: 14. Germline V CDR1 and CDR2: MGHRA, YSYEKL. This CDR3 is built from 18 residues. The CDR3 DNA sequence: TGCGCCAGCAGCCAAGTAGAAGGACAGGGAGGGAGAAGCTATGGCTACACCTTC. This gives the protein CASSQVEGQGGRSYGYTF.

The chain is built from TRBV6-5 and TRBJ2-3; the match to TRBD2 covers 9 bases. The germline V gene has CDR1 MNHEY and CDR2 SVGAGI. V lost 7 bases and J lost 2; bases outside the gene matches: 7. The CDR3 contains 15 residues. CDR3 sequence (DNA): TGTGCCAGCACCCCGACTAGCGGAATCACAGATACGCAGTATTTT. Its protein is CASTPTSGITDTQYF.

This clone was counted a few times. The genes are TRBV18 and TRBJ1-1; D might be TRBD1 (6 bases). The CDR3 has 14 amino acids. Germline V gene data show CDR1 as KGHSH and CDR2 as LQKENI. Trimming stripped 0 bases from V and 6 bases from J, with 11 bases between. CDR3 region: CASSPPAGGSEAFF. DNA of the CDR3: TGTGCCAGCTCACCACCGGCGGGGGGCTCTGAAGCTTTCTTT.

About this clone: This sample includes further DNA sequences coding for the same CDR3. J is TRBJ2-7 and V is TRBV10-3; D might be TRBD2 (6 bases). This CDR3 region has 12 residues. The V and J ends lost 10 bases and 2 bases respectively, with 12 bases between them. Germline V lookup: CDR1 ENHRY, CDR2 SYGVKD. The DNA of the CDR3 is TGTGCCACAGGAGGGCCGGCCTACGAGCAGTACTTC. It is translated as CATGGPAYEQYF.